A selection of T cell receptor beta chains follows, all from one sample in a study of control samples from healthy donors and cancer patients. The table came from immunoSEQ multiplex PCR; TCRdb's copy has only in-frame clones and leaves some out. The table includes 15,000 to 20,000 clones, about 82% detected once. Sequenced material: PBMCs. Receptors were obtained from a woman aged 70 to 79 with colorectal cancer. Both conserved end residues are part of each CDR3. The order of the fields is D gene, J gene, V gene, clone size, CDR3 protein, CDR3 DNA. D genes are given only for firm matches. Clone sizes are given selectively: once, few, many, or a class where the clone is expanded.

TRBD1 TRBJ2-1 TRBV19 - CASSIGGTASYNEQFF TGTGCCAGTAGTATAGGGGGGACAGCCTCCTACAATGAGCAGTTCTTC
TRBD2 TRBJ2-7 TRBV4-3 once CASSQERGGRYEQYF TGCGCCAGCAGCCAGGAACGGGGGGGCCGGTACGAGCAGTACTTC
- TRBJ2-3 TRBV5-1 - CASSFSKKRADTQYF TGCGCCAGCAGCTTCTCCAAAAAAAGGGCAGATACGCAGTATTTT
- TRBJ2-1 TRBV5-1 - CASKIGGIF TGCGCCAGCAAAATAGGAGGGATCTTC
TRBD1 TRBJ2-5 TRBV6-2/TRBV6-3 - CASSPRDRARAETQYF TGTGCCAGCAGCCCCCGGGACAGGGCCAGAGCGGAGACCCAGTACTTC
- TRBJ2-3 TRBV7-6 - CASSLVGQVYTDTQYF TGTGCCAGCAGCTTAGTGGGGCAGGTTTACACAGATACGCAGTATTTT
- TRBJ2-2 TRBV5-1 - CASSPQGSRGTGELFF TGCGCCAGCAGCCCGCAGGGTAGTAGAGGCACCGGGGAGCTGTTTTTT
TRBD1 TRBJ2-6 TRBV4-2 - CASSQRTGAPGANVLTF TGTGCCAGCAGCCAGCGGACAGGGGCGCCTGGGGCCAACGTCCTGACTTTC
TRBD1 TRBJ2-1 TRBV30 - CAWSSPGQGYNEQFF TGTGCCTGGAGCTCCCCGGGACAGGGCTACAATGAGCAGTTCTTC
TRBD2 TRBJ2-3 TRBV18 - CASSLRGGLFNTDTQYF TGTGCCAGCTCACTACGGGGGGGACTCTTTAACACAGATACGCAGTATTTT
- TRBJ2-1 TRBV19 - CASSIADRRGEQFF TGTGCCAGTAGTATAGCGGACAGGCGGGGTGAGCAGTTCTTC
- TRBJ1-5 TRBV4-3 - CASSQDSGSNQPQHF TGCGCCAGCAGCCAAGATAGCGGCAGCAATCAGCCCCAGCATTTT
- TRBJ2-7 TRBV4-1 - CASSQEGFPTYEQYF TGCGCCAGCAGCCAAGAGGGGTTCCCGACCTACGAGCAGTACTTC
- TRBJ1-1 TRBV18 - CASSPEVVLNTEAFF TGTGCCAGCTCCCCGGAGGTGGTGCTGAACACTGAAGCTTTCTTT
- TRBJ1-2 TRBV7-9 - CASSLDVSGYTF TGTGCCAGCAGCTTAGATGTGAGTGGCTACACCTTC
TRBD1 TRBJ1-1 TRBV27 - CASSSFGTGGLTEAFF TGTGCCAGCAGTTCCTTCGGGACAGGGGGCTTAACTGAAGCTTTCTTT